This is a list of T cell receptor beta chains from one sample in a study of cytomegalovirus exposure and HLA in healthy donors. Clones were sequenced by immunoSEQ multiplex PCR, and TCRdb holds only the in-frame ones, with some missing. Of about 99,000 clones in the sample, around a tenth are singletons; the top ten hold approximately 6.1%. Input material: PBMCs. Receptors were obtained from a man aged 40-55 years in good health and CMV-seropositive. Both conserved end residues are part of each CDR3. The D gene is left open where the match is weak. Only some rows state a clone size, as once, few, many or a class for expanded clones.

j_call,v_call,clone_size,d_call,cdr3_aa,cdr3_nt
TRBJ1-5,TRBV28,-,-,CASSITRGSNQPQHF,TGTGCCAGCAGTATCACACGAGGGTCGAATCAGCCCCAGCATTTT
TRBJ2-1,TRBV7-6,few,-,CASSLPGDNEQFF,TGTGCCAGCAGCTTACCAGGGGACAATGAGCAGTTCTTC
TRBJ2-5,TRBV7-2,-,TRBD2,CASSRGVAGGEETQYF,TGTGCCAGCAGCCGTGGGGTAGCGGGAGGGGAAGAGACCCAGTACTTC
TRBJ2-1,TRBV6-5,-,TRBD1,CASSPTGVSYNEQFF,TGTGCCAGCAGCCCGACAGGGGTCTCCTACAATGAGCAGTTCTTC
TRBJ2-1,TRBV18,-,-,CASSQTRDSYNEQFF,TGTGCCAGCTCACAGACCCGCGACAGCTACAATGAGCAGTTCTTC
TRBJ1-2,TRBV7-3,few,TRBD1,CASSADGTAKGYTF,TGTGCCAGCAGCGCCGACGGGACAGCCAAAGGCTACACCTTC
TRBJ2-7,TRBV6-5,few,-,CASSRTGSEQYF,TGTGCCAGCAGCCGTACAGGGAGCGAGCAGTACTTC
TRBJ2-3,TRBV6-1,-,-,CASSERATGEGWTDTQYF,TGTGCCAGCAGTGAACGGGCGACGGGAGAGGGTTGGACAGATACGCAGTATTTT
TRBJ1-2,TRBV28,few,-,CASTPGRGGGYGYTF,TGTGCCAGCACCCCAGGACGGGGCGGGGGGTATGGCTACACCTTC
TRBJ2-3,TRBV11-1,-,-,CASSLTLSDFNRGTQYF,TGTGCCAGCAGCTTAACATTAAGTGATTTTAACCGGGGTACGCAGTATTTT
TRBJ2-3,TRBV9,-,-,CASSGYTDTQYF,TGTGCCAGCAGCGGCTACACAGATACGCAGTATTTT
TRBJ2-7,TRBV4-2,few,-,CASSQVGDGTYEQYF,TGTGCCAGCAGCCAAGTCGGAGACGGAACCTACGAGCAGTACTTC
TRBJ2-5,TRBV7-6,-,-,CASSLPGTFGAQETQYF,TGTGCCAGCAGCTTACCGGGGACTTTCGGAGCACAAGAGACCCAGTACTTC
TRBJ2-2,TRBV7-7,-,-,CASSLRTANTGELFF,TGTGCTAGCAGCTTACGGACTGCAAACACCGGGGAGCTGTTTTTT
TRBJ2-1,TRBV5-1,-,-,CASSLAGSSYNEQFF,TGCGCCAGCAGCTTGGCCGGTAGTTCCTACAATGAGCAGTTCTTC
TRBJ1-5,TRBV4-1,few,-,CASSQDTPESAVRYSNQPQHF,TGCGCCAGCAGCCAAGACACCCCGGAAAGCGCCGTCCGCTATAGCAATCAGCCCCAGCATTTT
TRBJ1-2,TRBV7-6,few,TRBD1,CASSFGRGQGGYTF,TGTGCCAGCAGCTTTGGCAGGGGGCAGGGTGGCTACACCTTC
TRBJ2-2,TRBV7-3,many,-,CASSFGGGELFF,TGTGCCAGCAGCTTCGGTGGCGGGGAGCTGTTTTTT
TRBJ1-2,TRBV4-3,once,-,CASSQDQAIYGYTF,TGCGCCAGCAGCCAAGACCAGGCGATATATGGCTACACCTTC
TRBJ2-7,TRBV7-8,-,-,CASSLGGPLGEQYF,TGTGCCAGCAGCTTAGGGGGGCCGCTGGGCGAGCAGTACTTC
TRBJ2-1,TRBV10-1,few,TRBD1,CASDEGASYNEQFF,TGCGCCAGCGACGAGGGGGCCTCCTACAATGAGCAGTTCTTC
TRBJ2-1,TRBV7-3,-,TRBD2,CASSLRAGHNEQFF,TGTGCCAGCAGCTTAAGAGCGGGGCACAATGAGCAGTTCTTC
TRBJ2-7,TRBV15,-,TRBD2,CATSRESLTGGWEQYF,TGTGCCACCAGCAGAGAATCCCTGACGGGAGGGTGGGAGCAGTACTTC
TRBJ1-1,TRBV2,few,-,CASSLGGNTEAFF,TGTGCCAGCAGTCTCGGAGGGAACACTGAAGCTTTCTTT
TRBJ1-2,TRBV7-8,few,TRBD1,CASSSPGQGGPGYGYTF,TGTGCCAGCAGCTCTCCGGGACAGGGAGGACCCGGCTATGGCTACACCTTC
TRBJ2-2,TRBV5-4,few,-,CASSLGTPIRTGELFF,TGTGCCAGCAGCTTGGGAACCCCAATACGGACAGGGGAGCTGTTTTTT
TRBJ1-1,TRBV7-9,few,TRBD1,CASSTTPDRADRTEAFF,TGTGCCAGCAGCACCACTCCCGACAGGGCGGACCGGACTGAAGCTTTCTTT